The clone carrying this T cell receptor (beta chain) has only a few counts. The target antigen is unknown. Deletions cut 0 bases from V and 6 bases from J, with 9 bases between. The CDR3 extends over 13 amino acids. Germline-derived CDR1 and CDR2 are SGHDN and FVKESK. This entry is derived from a study of T-cell memory formation after mild COVID-19. For the study at large: Clustering of TCRs was largely donor specific.

In TCRdb, the 5' RACE reads were re-called with MiXCR into one record per CDR3 protein. Here the sample spans under 250,000 distinct CDR3 sequences, roughly 10% being singletons. Study-wide results and caveats: Contracting CD4+ clones lay largely in CM and EM, with CD8+ ones residing in EMRA.

V is TRBV14 and J is TRBJ2-7, with D perhaps TRBD2 (5 bases). This receptor was identified in a man in his late teens or twenties who had mild COVID-19 (a few samples of this study predate the infection). Cell type and time point are not known. The sequenced sample consisted of PBMCs or a T cell subset sorted from them (not recorded which). This CDR3 reads CASSQEGAAEQYV. DNA for the CDR3: TGTGCCAGCAGCCAAGAGGGAGCAGCCGAGCAGTACGTC.